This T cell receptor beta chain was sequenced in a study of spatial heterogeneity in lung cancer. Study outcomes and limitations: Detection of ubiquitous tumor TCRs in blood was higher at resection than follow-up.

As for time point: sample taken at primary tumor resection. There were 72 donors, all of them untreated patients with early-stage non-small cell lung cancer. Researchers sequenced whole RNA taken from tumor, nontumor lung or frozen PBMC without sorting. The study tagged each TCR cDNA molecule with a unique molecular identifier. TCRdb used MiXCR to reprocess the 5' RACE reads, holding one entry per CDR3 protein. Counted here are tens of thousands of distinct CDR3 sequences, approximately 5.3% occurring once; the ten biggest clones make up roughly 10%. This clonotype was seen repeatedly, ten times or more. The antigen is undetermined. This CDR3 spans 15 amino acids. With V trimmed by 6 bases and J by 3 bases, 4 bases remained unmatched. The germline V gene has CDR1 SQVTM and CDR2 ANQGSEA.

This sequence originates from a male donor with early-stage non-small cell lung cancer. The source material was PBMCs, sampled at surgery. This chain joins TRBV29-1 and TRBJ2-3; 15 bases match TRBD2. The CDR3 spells CSVGLAGGPTDTQYF. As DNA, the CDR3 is TGCAGCGTCGGACTAGCGGGAGGGCCTACAGATACGCAGTATTTT.